This T cell receptor (beta chain) is drawn from a study of cytomegalovirus exposure and HLA in healthy donors. The junction had 16 bases not matched to a gene; V was cut back by 4 bases and J by 4 bases. In germline, CDR1 is SGHRS, CDR2 YFSETQ. This CDR3 is built from 17 residues. A multiplex PCR was run with 60 Vbeta primers and 13 Jbeta primers. Only in-frame clones appear in the TCRdb table, and some are missing; sequencing was by immunoSEQ multiplex PCR. The profile shows approximately 150,000 clones, 75% to 90% of them singletons. General study results and limits: An assumption of roughly uniform sequencing depth across donors underlay the presence/absence analyses. Only CMV serostatus was available as immune exposure information.

This clone was found a few times. Its target is unknown. V and J are TRBV5-1 and TRBJ1-1; 7 bases are shared with TRBD1. Sequenced: PBMCs. This receptor was taken from a man in his thirties or forties in good health and CMV-seropositive. The CDR3 spells CASSPRQGRSSVTEAFF. The CDR3 DNA sequence: TGCGCCAGCAGCCCTAGACAGGGAAGGAGTTCGGTCACTGAAGCTTTCTTT.